Sequencing of this T cell receptor (beta chain) was carried out in a study of cytotoxic CD8 clonotypes in ibrutinib-treated CLL. Germline V gene sequence: CDR1 SGHDN, CDR2 FVKESK. The CDR3 covers 14 residues. V shed 3 bases and J 8 bases; nucleotides not matched to a gene: 5. This clone showed up just a few times. Some clones are missing from TCRdb's copy, which holds only in-frame ones; the method was immunoSEQ multiplex PCR. In the table there are about 140,000 clones, 80% of which are singletons. The clonotype comes from a human donor with chronic lymphocytic leukemia. The J gene is TRBJ2-2, the V gene TRBV14; TRBD1 matches at 8 bases. Specimen: PBMCs, collected after 36 months of ibrutinib treatment. The chain's CDR3 is CASSHRQGTGELFF. The DNA for the CDR3 is TGTGCCAGCAGCCACCGACAGGGGACGGGGGAGCTGTTTTTT.